This T cell receptor beta chain originates from a study of type 1 regulatory T cells. Study information: This in vitro CD4 product, T-allo10, is enriched for Tr1 cells and alloantigen-specific.

The length of the CDR3 is 17 residues. TCRdb re-called the reads with MiXCR, one entry per CDR3 protein. The sample lists approximately 90,000 distinct CDR3 sequences, about a third occurring once. There are a few counts of this clonotype. This sequence joins TRBV21-1 and TRBJ2-3; the table's D call, TRBD1, was not checked against the DNA. TRBV21-1 is reported as a pseudogene. The sample was CD4+ T cells, either the whole sample or a sorted fraction (not recorded which). The TCR sequence derives from a human donor in good health. The CDR3 sequence: CASQGSRDRRITDTQYF. CDR3 DNA: TGTGCCAGCCAGGGGTCCCGGGACAGGAGGATCACAGATACGCAGTATTTT.